What follows are 15 T cell receptor beta chains derived from one specimen sequenced in a study of tumor and adjacent non-tumor tissue in lung cancer. This sample's RNA came from whole unsorted tissue. This non-tumor lung sample came from over 3 cm beyond the tumor edge. TCRbeta libraries were built with three rounds of nested PCR, modified from ARM-PCR. Each CDR3 protein gets one entry after TCRdb re-called the multiplex PCR reads with MiXCR. The data hold around 99,000 distinct CDR3 sequences, with about 64% observed a single time. Sequenced material: distant non-tumor lung tissue. The receptors stem from a man aged 55 to 70 with non-small cell lung cancer.

A word on this clonotype: The conserved closing phenylalanine or tryptophan is absent in this CDR3, likely reflecting a read error. V usage is TRBV5-1 and J usage is TRBJ2-1; possible D gene TRBD2, 6 bases. In germline, CDR1 is SGHRS, CDR2 YFSETQ. This CDR3 is built from 14 residues. CDR3 amino acids: CASSLVVAGNEQFI. For the CDR3, the DNA is TGTGCCAGCAGCTTGGTTGTTGCGGGGAATGAGCAGTTCATC.

Of note for this clonotype: A read error may be the cause here, since a much bigger clone is one base away. In this CDR3 the conserved last residue, phenylalanine or tryptophan, is missing, so a read error is likely. The rearrangement joins TRBV20-1 to TRBJ2-1, with 8 positions matching TRBD2. Germline-derived CDR1 and CDR2 are DFQATT and SNEGSKA (reference sequence). V lost 3 bases to trimming and J lost 4 bases; unmatched junction nucleotides: 5. CDR3 length: 14 residues. Here the CDR3 reads CSASEVAGYNEQFL. CDR3 coding DNA: TGCAGTGCTAGTGAGGTAGCGGGGTACAATGAGCAGTTCTTA.

A note on this clonotype: Since no conserved phenylalanine or tryptophan closes the CDR3, a read error is the likely cause. This chain joins TRBV29-1 and TRBJ1-1; D is unresolved. In germline, CDR1 is SQVTM, CDR2 ANQGSEA. This CDR3 region has 10 residues. As DNA, the CDR3 is TGCAACGTTGACCAGACTGAAGCTTTCCTT. The encoded protein is CNVDQTEAFL.

Comments on this clonotype: The conserved closing phenylalanine or tryptophan is absent in this CDR3, likely reflecting a read error. The gene calls are TRBV4-3 and TRBJ1-4; tentatively, D is TRBD1 (5 bases). The CDR3 has 13 residues. Trimming took 0 bases from V and 7 from J, leaving 6 bases between them. Germline V gives CDR1 LGHNA, CDR2 YSLEER. CDR3 protein: CASSQDRGEKLFL. DNA of the CDR3: TGCGCCAGCAGCCAAGATAGGGGTGAAAAACTGTTTTTA.

Comment on this clonotype: It may be a read error: a sequence one base away is much more abundant. The chain combines TRBV28 with TRBJ1-1; 7 bases are a match to TRBD1. Germline-derived CDR1 and CDR2 are MDHEN and SYDVKM. The V segment lost 10 bases and the J segment 4 bases; nucleotides outside the gene matches: 12. The CDR3 totals 14 residues. CDR3 residues: CANTLAGTATEAFF. CDR3 in DNA: TGTGCCAACACTCTGGCGGGGACAGCCACTGAAGCTTTCTTT.

This clonotype was detected many times. The J gene is TRBJ2-3, the V gene TRBV10-3; no reliable D call. The germline gives CDR1 ENHRY, CDR2 SYGVKD. The CDR3 has 16 residues. V shed 0 bases and J shed 4 bases, with 14 bases lying between them. For the CDR3, the DNA is TGTGCCATCAGTGAGTCGATCCTTTTAGGGTCAGATACGCAGTATTTT. Translation gives CAISESILLGSDTQYF.

Of note for this clonotype: A much larger clone differs from this one at a single base, so this may be a read error. The gene calls are TRBV20-1 and TRBJ1-1; unclear D gene. The CDR3 has 12 residues. The germline CDR1 and CDR2 sequences are DFQATT and SNEGSKA (reference sequence). The CDR3 protein is CSAVLGVAEVFF. CDR3 bases: TGCAGTGCTGTCCTTGGGGTCGCTGAAGTTTTCTTT.

A remark on this clonotype: A much bigger clone sits one base away, suggesting this may be a read error. The CDR3 region is CASSYSGLSERPQYF. Written as DNA, the CDR3 is TGTGCCAGCAGTTACTCCGGACTCTCGGAGCGGCCCCAGTATTTT. The rearrangement links TRBV6-6 to TRBJ1-5; a possible D gene is TRBD2 (5 bases). The better agreement between TRBJ2-3 and the DNA end casts doubt on the J call. The CDR3 has 15 amino acids. Germline V gene sequence: CDR1 MNHNY, CDR2 SVGAGI (reference sequence).

In this sample, this clonotype turned up many times. V and J are TRBV4-1 and TRBJ2-1; 11 nucleotides match TRBD2. Germline lookup yields CDR1 MGHRA and CDR2 YSYEKL. There are 16 residues in the CDR3. Trimming cost V 0 bases and J 9 bases; bases outside gene matches: 7. CDR3 in DNA: TGCGCCAGCAGCCAAGAAGATAGCGGGGGGGCCGCTGAGCAGTTCTTC. Protein sequence: CASSQEDSGGAAEQFF.

The J gene is TRBJ2-1, the V gene TRBV11-1; perhaps TRBD2 as D (5 bases). CDR1 is SGHAT and CDR2 is FQDESV in the germline V gene (reference sequence). V was pared by 2 bases and J by 15 bases, with 20 bases between. This CDR3 contains 14 residues. The DNA for the CDR3 is TGTGCCAGCAGCTTACGGACTTCCTACAATGTGCGGTTCTTC. As protein: CASSLRTSYNVRFF.

Concerning this clonotype itself: A much larger clone lies one base from this, so it may be a read error. The chain links TRBV20-1 to TRBJ1-1; tentative D call: TRBD1 (5 bases). The CDR3 length is 11 residues. Looked up from germline, CDR1 is DFQATT and CDR2 is SNEGSKA (reference sequence). The CDR3 DNA reads TGCAGCTACTGGGGGAACACTGAAGCTCTCTTT. It translates to CSYWGNTEALF.

In regard to this clonotype: Its ends do not fully match the called genes, so a read error is possible. The chain combines TRBV6-2 or TRBV6-3 with TRBJ1-1, with D possibly matching TRBD1 (5 bases). The CDR3 sequence is 16 residues long. CDR1 is MNHEY, CDR2 SVGEGT, per germline. The CDR3 here is CPSRLIPGRMNTVAFF. CDR3 DNA sequence: TGTCCCAGCAGACTTATTCCGGGACGAATGAACACTGTAGCTTTCTTT.

Of note for this clonotype: A much larger clone sits a single nucleotide away, making a read error possible. The gene calls are TRBV6-5 and TRBJ2-5; 9 bases are a match to TRBD2. The V gene end was trimmed by 2 bases and the J gene end by 7 bases; junction bases not matched to a gene: 8. Germline V gene sequence: CDR1 MNHEY, CDR2 SVGAGI. This CDR3 contains 15 residues. The CDR3 loop is CASSYKVELAGTQYF. Written as DNA, the CDR3 is TGTGCCAGCAGTTACAAAGTGGAACTAGCGGGGACCCAGTACTTC.

This clonotype was observed a single time. A much larger clonotype is one base distant, so this may be a read error. The chain couples TRBV6-1 to TRBJ2-3; no clear D gene. The CDR3 runs to 12 residues. Germline-derived CDR1 and CDR2 are MNHNS and SASEGT. In nucleotides, the CDR3 is TGTGCCGGCAGCTACGCTGGCGATACGCAGTATTTT. Its protein is CAGSYAGDTQYF.

The chain uses TRBV11-3 and TRBJ2-1; D is unclear. With 3 bases removed from V and 0 bases from J, the gap between germline ends came to 12 bases. CDR1 SGHNT and CDR2 YENEEA come from the germline V gene. CDR3 length: 16 amino acids. The chain's CDR3 is CASSFTVKSSYNEQFF. The CDR3 nucleotides are TGTGCCAGCAGCTTTACCGTCAAGAGCTCCTACAATGAGCAGTTCTTC.